This T cell receptor beta chain was found in a study of response to subunit inactivated influenza vaccine. Study observations and caveats: Authors suggested each seasonal influenza vaccination recruits few new T cells.

Trimming removed 5 bases from V and 1 base from J; junction bases left unmatched: 6. Germline CDR1 and CDR2: MDHEN and SYDVKM. The CDR3 is made up of 15 amino acids. TCRdb analysed the RT-PCR reads with MiXCR anew, one entry per CDR3 protein. The sample includes 150,000 to 200,000 distinct CDR3 sequences, around 10% of them seen just once. This clonotype has a count of ten or more. The antigen is unknown. The V call is TRBV28, the J call TRBJ2-3; 7 bases align to TRBD2. The material was CD8+ T cells sorted from PBMCs, obtained roughly 24 months after vaccination. This receptor was identified in a man in his fifties or sixties who received an inactivated influenza vaccine. The DNA for the CDR3 is TGTGCCAGCAGTAGCCGTGGACTAGGCACAGATACGCAGTATTTT. Amino acid sequence: CASSSRGLGTDTQYF.